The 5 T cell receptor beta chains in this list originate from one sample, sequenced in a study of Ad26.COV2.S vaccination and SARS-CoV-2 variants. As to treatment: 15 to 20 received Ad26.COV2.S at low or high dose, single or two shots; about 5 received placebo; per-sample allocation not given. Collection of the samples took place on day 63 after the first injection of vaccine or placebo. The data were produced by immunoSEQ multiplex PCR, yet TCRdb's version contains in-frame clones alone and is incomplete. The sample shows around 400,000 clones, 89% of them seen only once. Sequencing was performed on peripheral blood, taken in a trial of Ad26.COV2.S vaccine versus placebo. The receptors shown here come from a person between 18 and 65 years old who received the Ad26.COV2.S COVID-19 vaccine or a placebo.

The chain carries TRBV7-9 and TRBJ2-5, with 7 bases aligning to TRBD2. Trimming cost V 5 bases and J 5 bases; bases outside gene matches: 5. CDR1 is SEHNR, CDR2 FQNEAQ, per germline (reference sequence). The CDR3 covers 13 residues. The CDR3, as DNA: TGTGCCAGCAGCCGACTAGCACAGGAGACCCAGTACTTC. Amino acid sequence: CASSRLAQETQYF.

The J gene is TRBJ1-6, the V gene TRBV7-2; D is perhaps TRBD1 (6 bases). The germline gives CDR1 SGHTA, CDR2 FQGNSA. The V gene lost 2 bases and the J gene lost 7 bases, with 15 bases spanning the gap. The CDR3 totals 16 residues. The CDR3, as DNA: TGTGCCAGCAGCTTACGCGGCGGACAGCTAAATTCACCCCTCCACTTT. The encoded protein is CASSLRGGQLNSPLHF. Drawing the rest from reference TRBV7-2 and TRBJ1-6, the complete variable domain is GAGVSQSPSNKVTEKGKDVELRCDPISGHTALYWYRQSLGQGLEFLIYFQGNSAPDKSGLPSDRFSAERTGGSVSTLTIQRTQQEDSAVYLCASSLRGGQLNSPLHFGNGTRLTVT.

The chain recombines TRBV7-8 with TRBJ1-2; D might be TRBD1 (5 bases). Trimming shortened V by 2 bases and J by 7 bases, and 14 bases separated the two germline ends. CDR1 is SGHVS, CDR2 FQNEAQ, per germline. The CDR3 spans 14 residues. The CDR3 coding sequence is TGTGCCAGCAGCTTAAAACCGGGGCCAGTTGGCTACACCTTC. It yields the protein CASSLKPGPVGYTF. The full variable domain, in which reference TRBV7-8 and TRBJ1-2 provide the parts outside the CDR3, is GAGVSQSPRYKVAKRGQDVALRCDPISGHVSLFWYQQALGQGPEFLTYFQNEAQLDKSGLPSDRFFAERPEGSVSTLKIQRTQQEDSAVYLCASSLKPGPVGYTFGSGTRLTVV.

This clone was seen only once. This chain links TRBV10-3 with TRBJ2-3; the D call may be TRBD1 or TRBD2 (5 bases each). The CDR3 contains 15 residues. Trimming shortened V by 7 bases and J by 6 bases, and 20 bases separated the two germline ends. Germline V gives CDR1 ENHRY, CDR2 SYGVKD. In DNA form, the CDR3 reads TGTGCCATCAACGAGGGCATGGGGCACACGGATACGCAGTATTTT. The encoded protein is CAINEGMGHTDTQYF.

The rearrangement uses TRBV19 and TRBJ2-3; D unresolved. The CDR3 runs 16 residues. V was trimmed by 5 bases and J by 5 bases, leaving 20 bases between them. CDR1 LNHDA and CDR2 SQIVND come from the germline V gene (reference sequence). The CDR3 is CASSLNYEPPRDTQYF. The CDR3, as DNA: TGTGCCAGTAGTCTTAACTACGAACCCCCCCGAGATACGCAGTATTTT.